Following are 25 T cell receptor beta chains from one sample sequenced in a study of T cells of healthy individuals. MiXCR, run by TCRdb on the 5' RACE reads, gives a single entry per CDR3 protein. Here the sample spans 85,000 to 100,000 distinct CDR3 sequences, approximately 18% being singletons. The receptors stem from a human donor in good health.

The rearrangement joins TRBV7-2 to TRBJ2-1, with TRBD2 identical over 12 bases. V was clipped by 3 bases and J by 0 bases; unmatched bases: 6. The CDR3 runs 18 residues. Germline values: CDR1 SGHTA, CDR2 FQGNSA. CDR3 region: CASSLTSGGRGSYNEQFF. DNA for the CDR3: TGTGCCAGCAGCTTGACTAGCGGGGGCAGGGGCTCCTACAATGAGCAGTTCTTC. Combining the CDR3 with reference TRBV7-2 and TRBJ2-1 gives the whole variable domain GAGVSQSPSNKVTEKGKDVELRCDPISGHTALYWYRQSLGQGLEFLIYFQGNSAPDKSGLPSDRFSAERTGGSVSTLTIQRTQQEDSAVYLCASSLTSGGRGSYNEQFFGPGTRLTVL.

This clonotype was seen many times. V and J are TRBV6-5 and TRBJ2-2; D gene unclear. V was cut by 0 bases and J by 0 bases, with 8 bases left in between. The CDR3 is 16 amino acids. From germline, CDR1 is MNHEY and CDR2 SVGAGI. In DNA, the CDR3 is TGTGCCAGCAGTTACTCCAGACGCACGAACACCGGGGAGCTGTTTTTT. Translating gives CASSYSRRTNTGELFF.

This chain connects TRBV9 to TRBJ2-1; 10 bases align to TRBD2. Germline loops: CDR1 SGDLS, CDR2 YYNGEE. J was trimmed by 9 bases and V by 1 base; bases with no gene match: 10. The CDR3 is made up of 16 amino acids. The CDR3 nucleotides are TGTGCCAGCAGCGTAACCCGGCTAGCGGGAGTAGGTGAGCAGTTCTTC. Protein: CASSVTRLAGVGEQFF.

As for this clonotype: A read error is possible here, since a much larger clone lies one base away. The V call is TRBV6-6, the J call TRBJ2-7; D perhaps matches TRBD2 (5 bases). Germline V lookup: CDR1 MNHNY, CDR2 SVGAGI (reference sequence). The length of the CDR3 is 11 residues. CDR3 in amino acids: CASRYSGEQYF. For the CDR3, the DNA is TGTGCCAGCAGATACTCGGGAGAGCAGTACTTC.

This clonotype was seen a few times. This chain uses TRBV27 with TRBJ2-7, with D uncertain. This CDR3 has 13 amino acids. The V end was cut by 3 bases, the J end by 3 bases, with 9 bases between. CDR1 and CDR2 from the germline V gene are MNHEY and SMNVEV (reference sequence). CDR3 protein: CASSFSFLYEQYF. DNA of the CDR3: TGTGCCAGCAGTTTCTCGTTTCTCTACGAGCAGTACTTC.

This clonotype was counted a few times. The chain carries TRBV7-8 and TRBJ2-5; perhaps TRBD1 as D (7 bases). This CDR3 region has 15 residues. Trimming took off 5 bases at V and 0 bases at J, with 13 bases between the two ends. The germline gives CDR1 SGHVS, CDR2 FQNEAQ. CDR3 bases: TGTGCCAGCAGCGGAGGGGACAGCAACCAAGAGACCCAGTACTTC. It yields the protein CASSGGDSNQETQYF. Supplemented by reference TRBV7-8 and TRBJ2-5, the full variable domain reads GAGVSQSPRYKVAKRGQDVALRCDPISGHVSLFWYQQALGQGPEFLTYFQNEAQLDKSGLPSDRFFAERPEGSVSTLKIQRTQQEDSAVYLCASSGGDSNQETQYFGPGTRLLVL.

This clonotype has a count of ten or more. V usage is TRBV25-1 and J usage is TRBJ2-3; 8 bases are a match to TRBD2. CDR1 and CDR2 (germline): MGHDK, SYGVNS. After removal of 2 bases from V and 2 bases from J, the junction contained 3 bases not matched to a gene. The CDR3 contains 15 residues. CDR3 loop: CASSEMRGDTDTQYF. The CDR3 coding sequence is TGTGCCAGCAGTGAAATGCGGGGGGACACAGATACGCAGTATTTT.

There are many counts of this clonotype. The CDR3 loop reads CASSPRMGTGSTIYF. CDR3 bases: TGTGCCAGCAGCCCCCGGATGGGGACAGGGAGCACCATATATTTT. This rearrangement joins TRBV7-9 to TRBJ1-3; 9 bases fit TRBD1. The CDR3 contains 15 residues. The V and J ends lost 5 bases and 9 bases, in that order; junction bases with no gene match: 11. Looked up from germline, CDR1 is SEHNR and CDR2 is FQNEAQ (reference sequence).

This chain connects TRBV30 to TRBJ1-4; D gene uncertain. Germline loops: CDR1 GTSNPN, CDR2 SVGIG (reference sequence). This CDR3 is 14 amino acids long. Trimming shortened V by 0 bases and J by 0 bases, and 5 bases separated the two germline ends. CDR3 residues: CAWSVVATNEKLFF. CDR3 sequence (DNA): TGTGCCTGGAGTGTCGTGGCAACTAATGAAAAACTGTTTTTT.

The J gene is TRBJ2-2, the V gene TRBV9; D not certain. The germline V gene encodes CDR1 SGDLS and CDR2 YYNGEE. CDR3 length: 11 residues. V dropped 0 bases and J dropped 6 bases, with 0 bases sitting between them. This CDR3 reads CASSVAGELFF. In DNA form, the CDR3 reads TGTGCCAGCAGCGTAGCCGGGGAGCTGTTTTTT.

This clonotype has a handful of counts. The chain carries TRBV6-5 and TRBJ1-6; tentative D call: TRBD1 (5 bases). The V gene's germline CDR1 is MNHEY and CDR2 SVGAGI. The length of the CDR3 is 15 residues. With 6 bases removed from V and 10 bases from J, the gap between germline ends came to 19 bases. The CDR3 region is CASSWDDPWRSPLHF. In nucleotides, the CDR3 is TGTGCCAGCAGCTGGGACGATCCTTGGCGCTCACCCCTCCACTTT.

V usage is TRBV24-1 and J usage is TRBJ2-3; 8 bases fit TRBD1. V trimming: 5 bases; J trimming: 6 bases; junction bases outside the gene matches: 9. Germline V gives CDR1 KGHDR, CDR2 SFDVKD. The CDR3 length is 15 residues. CDR3 sequence: CATSARDRGRDTQYF. DNA for the CDR3: TGTGCCACCAGTGCCCGTGACAGGGGACGTGATACGCAGTATTTT.

V is TRBV2 and J is TRBJ2-3; weak D call: TRBD1 (5 bases). CDR3 length: 14 residues. V was shortened by 7 bases and J by 1 base, with 12 bases between the two germline ends. Germline assignment: CDR1 SNHLY and CDR2 FYNNEI. As DNA, the CDR3 is TGTGCCAGCAAAGATGGCAGGGGCACAGATACGCAGTATTTT. Encoded protein: CASKDGRGTDTQYF.

This clonotype appeared once. This chain connects TRBV7-2 to TRBJ1-2, with D tentatively TRBD1 (6 bases). Trimming left V 4 bases short and J 4 bases short, with 16 bases between. The CDR3 consists of 15 residues. Germline assignment: CDR1 SGHTA and CDR2 FQGNSA. The CDR3 loop reads CASSSHRVGVYGYTF. CDR3 nucleotides: TGTGCCAGCAGCTCCCACAGGGTCGGGGTCTATGGCTACACCTTC. Full variable domain (rest looked up from reference TRBV7-2 and TRBJ1-2): GAGVSQSPSNKVTEKGKDVELRCDPISGHTALYWYRQSLGQGLEFLIYFQGNSAPDKSGLPSDRFSAERTGGSVSTLTIQRTQQEDSAVYLCASSSHRVGVYGYTFGSGTRLTVV.

The V gene is TRBV12-3 or TRBV12-4, the J gene TRBJ1-1; D is uncertain. Trimming removed 5 bases at V and 0 bases at J, with 10 bases between. The CDR3 consists of 14 residues. The CDR3 loop reads CASSETEMNTEAFF. CDR3 nucleotides: TGTGCCAGCAGTGAGACTGAAATGAACACTGAAGCTTTCTTT.

This clonotype was observed at least ten times. This chain links TRBV30 with TRBJ1-1; D uncertain. Germline values: CDR1 GTSNPN, CDR2 SVGIG (reference sequence). CDR3 length equals 14 residues. The V gene lost 5 bases and the J gene lost 1 base, with 14 bases spanning the gap. The CDR3 spells CAWCFGEANTEAFF. The CDR3 DNA follows: TGTGCCTGGTGCTTTGGGGAAGCGAACACTGAAGCTTTCTTT.

V gene TRBV12-3 or TRBV12-4 combines with J gene TRBJ1-2; D call uncertain. The CDR3 consists of 14 residues. V was cut by 2 bases and J by 4 bases, with 11 bases left in between. The CDR3 loop is CASSLKTRSYGYTF. Here the CDR3 DNA reads TGTGCCAGCAGTTTAAAGACGAGGAGCTATGGCTACACCTTC.

V usage is TRBV28 and J usage is TRBJ2-1; 16 bases match TRBD2. Germline CDR1 and CDR2: MDHEN and SYDVKM. Losses at the gene ends were 5 bases for V and 1 base for J; bases not matched to a gene: 11. The CDR3 has 20 amino acids. The CDR3 reads CASSGLPGLAGGQSYNEQFF. The CDR3 DNA sequence: TGTGCCAGCAGTGGACTCCCGGGACTAGCGGGAGGGCAATCCTACAATGAGCAGTTCTTC.

This chain connects TRBV2 to TRBJ2-3; D is perhaps TRBD2 (5 bases). The germline V and J ends were trimmed by 8 bases and 1 base, with 16 bases remaining between them. The CDR3 totals 15 residues. CDR1 is SNHLY, CDR2 FYNNEI, per germline. CDR3 in DNA: TGTGCCAGCGCCCCGCCTAGCCTAGGCACAGATACGCAGTATTTT. Translating gives CASAPPSLGTDTQYF.

This clonotype was recorded a few times. The chain uses TRBV5-1 and TRBJ1-1, with D unclear. Looked up from germline, CDR1 is SGHRS and CDR2 is YFSETQ. The CDR3 runs 13 residues. Trimming cost V 7 bases and J 2 bases, with 12 bases left between them. The CDR3 here is CASHSHQNTEAFF. The CDR3 nucleotides read TGCGCCAGCCATTCACACCAAAACACTGAAGCTTTCTTT.

This clonotype was seen repeatedly, ten times or more. The gene calls are TRBV29-1 and TRBJ2-5, with TRBD2 matching 12 bases. The CDR3 is 16 residues long. V trimming: 3 bases; J trimming: 2 bases; junction bases outside the gene matches: 7. Looked up from germline, CDR1 is SQVTM and CDR2 is ANQGSEA. Here the CDR3 DNA reads TGCAGCGTTGACCCGACTAGCGGGAGTTATCAAGAGACCCAGTACTTC. This encodes CSVDPTSGSYQETQYF.

This clonotype was seen a few times. J is TRBJ1-1 and V is TRBV28; a weak D match, TRBD1 (6 bases). The CDR3 sequence is 16 residues long. The germline V gene encodes CDR1 MDHEN and CDR2 SYDVKM. V was shortened by 8 bases and J by 2 bases, with 21 bases between the two germline ends. CDR3 bases: TGTGCCAGCGCTCATGGCCCCGCCAGGGGCAACACTGAAGCTTTCTTT. This translates into CASAHGPARGNTEAFF.

There are a few counts of this clonotype. V and J are TRBV5-1 and TRBJ1-2; 9 bases map to TRBD1. Trimming cost V 7 bases and J 3 bases; bases outside gene matches: 10. This CDR3 has 15 amino acids. CDR1 and CDR2 (germline): SGHRS, YFSETQ. The CDR3 bases are TGCGCCAGCGCGACAATGGACAGGGGTGACTATGGCTACACCTTC. Encoded protein: CASATMDRGDYGYTF. Together with reference TRBV5-1 and TRBJ1-2, the CDR3 gives the full variable domain: KAGVTQTPRYLIKTRGQQVTLSCSPISGHRSVSWYQQTPGQGLQFLFEYFSETQRNKGNFPGRFSGRQFSNSRSEMNVSTLELGDSALYLCASATMDRGDYGYTFGSGTRLTVV.

This clonotype was observed a few times. The chain is built from TRBV5-1 and TRBJ2-1, with D unresolved. Germline V gene data show CDR1 as SGHRS and CDR2 as YFSETQ. This CDR3 comprises 12 residues. V lost 7 bases and J 5 bases, leaving 10 bases between the germline ends. This chain's CDR3 is CASRLTNNEQFF. The DNA of the CDR3 is TGCGCCAGCCGACTGACGAACAATGAGCAGTTCTTC.

This clonotype has a count of ten or more. The V call is TRBV5-1, the J call TRBJ1-2, with D uncertain. CDR1 is SGHRS, CDR2 YFSETQ, per germline. CDR3 length: 12 amino acids. Trimming removed 0 bases at V and 7 bases at J, with 7 bases between. The CDR3 spells CASSLEQIGYTF. The CDR3 bases are TGCGCCAGCAGCTTGGAACAGATTGGCTACACCTTC.